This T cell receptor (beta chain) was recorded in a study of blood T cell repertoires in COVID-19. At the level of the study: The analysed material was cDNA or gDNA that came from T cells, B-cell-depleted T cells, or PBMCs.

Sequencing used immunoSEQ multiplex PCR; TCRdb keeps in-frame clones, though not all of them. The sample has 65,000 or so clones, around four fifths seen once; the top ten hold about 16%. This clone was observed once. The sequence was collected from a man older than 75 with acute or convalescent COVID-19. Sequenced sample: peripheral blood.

CDR3 coding DNA: TGTGCCAGCAGCCAATTACTGGTAGCGGGATACAATGAGCAGTTCTTC. Translated, it gives CASSQLLVAGYNEQFF. The chain couples TRBV14 to TRBJ2-1, with TRBD2 identical over 8 bases. The CDR3 length is 16 residues. The ends lost 2 bases at V and 4 bases at J; junction bases unmatched: 7. Germline-derived CDR1 and CDR2 are SGHDN and FVKESK. Looking up the rest from reference TRBV14 and TRBJ2-1 gives the full variable domain: EAGVTQFPSHSVIEKGQTVTLRCDPISGHDNLYWYRRVMGKEIKFLLHFVKESKQDESGMPNNRFLAERTGGTYSTLKVQPAELEDSGVYFCASSQLLVAGYNEQFFGPGTRLTVL.